The rows below give T cell receptor beta chains drawn from one sample of a study of cytomegalovirus exposure and HLA in healthy donors. The repertoire was sequenced with immunoSEQ multiplex PCR; TCRdb's copy has only in-frame clones and lacks some. The repertoire holds 250,000 or so clones, about 90% seen once, with around 12% in the top ten. Sequenced input: PBMCs. These TCRs come from a man between 18 and 29 years old in good health and CMV-seropositive. Each CDR3 is given with its conserved first and last residue. A D gene is named only where the DNA matches it firmly. Clone size is shown for a subset of rows, as once, few, many or a class of expanded clone.

.,TRBV6-5,.,TRBJ1-1,TGTGCCGCGCGGGGACCGACTGAAGCTTTCTTT,CAARGPTEAFF
TRBD2,TRBV2,.,TRBJ2-3,TGTGCCAGCAGTGAGGGTCTAGCGGCTAGCACAGATACGCAGTATTTT,CASSEGLAASTDTQYF
.,TRBV15,.,TRBJ1-3,TGTGCCACCAGCGTTGAAAGGGTTGGAAACACCATATATTTT,CATSVERVGNTIYF
TRBD1,TRBV7-9,.,TRBJ1-2,TGTGCCAGCAGCTTAGCAGGAGGGGGCGATGGCTACACCTTC,CASSLAGGGDGYTF
.,TRBV27,.,TRBJ2-7,TGTGCCAGCAGCTGGGACGGGCCGGACGAGCAGTACTTC,CASSWDGPDEQYF
.,TRBV5-6,.,TRBJ2-7,TGTGCCAGCACCAATAACGGTCGGACACTATCCCCCTCCTACGAGCAGTACTTC,CASTNNGRTLSPSYEQYF
TRBD1,TRBV9,.,TRBJ1-2,TGTGCCAGCAGGTCAGGGGGAAACTATGGCTACACCTTC,CASRSGGNYGYTF
.,TRBV9,.,TRBJ2-3,TGTGCCAGCAGCCCCACTAGCACAGATACGCAGTATTTT,CASSPTSTDTQYF
.,TRBV2,.,TRBJ2-3,TGTGCCAGCAGTGAAGCGCTTCCAGGGGCGAATACGCAGTATTTT,CASSEALPGANTQYF
.,TRBV5-5,.,TRBJ2-2,TGTGCCAGCAGCTCGGGGGCGAACACCGGGGAGCTGTTTTTT,CASSSGANTGELFF
.,TRBV6-5,.,TRBJ1-3,TGTGCCAGCAGTTACTCGGAAAGGAGCAACACCATATATTTT,CASSYSERSNTIYF
.,TRBV7-8,.,TRBJ1-4,TGTGCCAGCAGCACAACAGGGCGTCCGACTGAAAAACTGTTTTTT,CASSTTGRPTEKLFF
.,TRBV6-6,.,TRBJ1-2,TGTGCCAGCAGTTACGAACGGCACTATGGCTACACCTTC,CASSYERHYGYTF
.,TRBV7-9,.,TRBJ2-3,TGTGCCAGCAGCTTAGGGTCGACAGATACGCAGTATTTT,CASSLGSTDTQYF
.,TRBV2,.,TRBJ2-6,TGTGCTTTACAGGGAGTCCCTGGGGCCAACGTCCTGACTTTC,CALQGVPGANVLTF
TRBD1,TRBV19,.,TRBJ1-1,TGTGCCAGTAGTATCGGACAGGGGGACACTGAAGCTTTCTTT,CASSIGQGDTEAFF
.,TRBV7-8,.,TRBJ2-6,TGTGCCAGCAGCTTATTTGCTGCCTCTGGGGCCAACGTCCTGACTTTC,CASSLFAASGANVLTF
.,TRBV19,.,TRBJ2-7,TGTGCCAGTAGTATACTGGGCTACTCCTACGAGCAGTACTTC,CASSILGYSYEQYF
.,TRBV5-4,.,TRBJ2-7,TGTGCCAGCAGCTTGTCCGGGGGCGACGAGCAGTACTTC,CASSLSGGDEQYF
TRBD2,TRBV7-9,.,TRBJ2-7,TGTGCCAGCAGCGGAGGCCTCAGCCTGGCGGGAGTGCAGTACTTC,CASSGGLSLAGVQYF
.,TRBV2,.,TRBJ2-1,TGTGCCAGCAGGGGAGAGGTAGGGAATGAGCAGTTCTTC,CASRGEVGNEQFF
.,TRBV29-1,.,TRBJ1-1,TGCAGCGCCGAGGGGGTGAGGACTGAAGCTTTCTTT,CSAEGVRTEAFF
TRBD2,TRBV9,.,TRBJ2-1,TGTGCCAGCAGCCCCCTAGCGGGAGGGCCCAATGAGCAGTTCTTC,CASSPLAGGPNEQFF
TRBD2,TRBV10-2,.,TRBJ2-7,TGCGCCACCAGGCGGGGGTTACGTGCCTACGAGCAGTACTTC,CATRRGLRAYEQYF
TRBD2,TRBV7-6,.,TRBJ2-1,TGTGCCAGCTCCATAGCGGGAGGTGAGCAGTTCTTC,CASSIAGGEQFF
TRBD1,TRBV15,.,TRBJ1-5,TGTGCCACCAGCATAGACAGGGGGAATCAGCCCCAGCATTTT,CATSIDRGNQPQHF
TRBD1,TRBV2,.,TRBJ2-7,TGTGCCAGCAGTGAAATGGTGGAGACAGGGACATACGAGCAGTACTTC,CASSEMVETGTYEQYF
.,TRBV15,once,TRBJ2-3,TGTGCCACATCTAGCCAGGGGACTAGCACAGATACGCAGTATTTT,CATSSQGTSTDTQYF
TRBD2,TRBV5-1,.,TRBJ2-3,TGCGCCAGCAGCTTTCAGACTAGCGGGAGGCCAGGGCCGCAGTATTTT,CASSFQTSGRPGPQYF
TRBD1,TRBV4-1,.,TRBJ1-1,TGCGCCAGCAGCCACCCCGGACAGGGCATGACTGAAGCTTTCTTT,CASSHPGQGMTEAFF
TRBD1,TRBV11-2,.,TRBJ1-2,TGTGCCAGCAGCGCCCGGGACAGGGCCTATGGCTACACCTTC,CASSARDRAYGYTF
.,TRBV5-1,.,TRBJ1-4,TGCGCCAGCAGCTTGCCAGGGGTTAATGAAAAACTGTTTTTT,CASSLPGVNEKLFF
.,TRBV15,.,TRBJ2-1,TGTGCCACCAGCAGAGTTAGAGGGAACTACAATGAGCAGTTCTTC,CATSRVRGNYNEQFF
.,TRBV5-1,few,TRBJ2-7,.,CASSLEGNFGNEQYF
.,TRBV7-9,.,TRBJ1-2,TGTGCCAGCAGCTTCCCGACAGACCAAGCTAACTATGGCTACACCTTC,CASSFPTDQANYGYTF
TRBD2,TRBV13,.,TRBJ2-1,TGTGCCAGCAGTTCCGGACTAGTCAGTTATGAGCAGTTCTTC,CASSSGLVSYEQFF
TRBD1,TRBV25-1,.,TRBJ2-7,TGTGCCAGCAGTGCCTCACAGGGGGCGGCCTACGAGCAGTACTTC,CASSASQGAAYEQYF
TRBD2,TRBV5-1,.,TRBJ2-1,TGCGCCAGCAGCTCTGGGACTAGCGGGAGCTCCTACAATGAGCAGTTCTTC,CASSSGTSGSSYNEQFF
.,TRBV5-6,.,TRBJ1-2,TGTGCCAGCAGCCTAGGACAAGTTTATGGCTACACCTTC,CASSLGQVYGYTF
TRBD1,TRBV6-6,once,TRBJ1-1,TGTGCCACCGATTTAACAGGGGTTGTCACTGAAGCTTTCTTT,CATDLTGVVTEAFF
.,TRBV11-2,.,TRBJ2-7,TGTGCCAGCAGCTTAGGGGGTCTGACCTACGAGCAGTACTTC,CASSLGGLTYEQYF
TRBD2,TRBV5-6,.,TRBJ2-7,TGTGCCAGCAGCTTGTATGGCGGGAGATCTCTCTACGAGCAGTACTTC,CASSLYGGRSLYEQYF
.,TRBV27,.,TRBJ2-3,TGTGCCAGCAGTTTCAGGGGTCGTACGCAGTATTTT,CASSFRGRTQYF
.,TRBV6-1,.,TRBJ2-1,TGTGCCAGCAGTGAAAACACAGCCTCCTACAATGAGCAGTTCTTC,CASSENTASYNEQFF
TRBD2,TRBV9,few,TRBJ2-2,TGTGCCAGCAGCGGTACTAGCGATAACACCGGGGAGCTGTTTTTT,CASSGTSDNTGELFF
TRBD1,TRBV5-1,.,TRBJ2-1,TGCGCCAGCAGCTTGGAGGGGGCCGACTACAATGAGCAGTTCTTC,CASSLEGADYNEQFF
TRBD2,TRBV6-6,once,TRBJ2-2,TGTGCCAGCAGCGACGGGACTAGCACCGGGGAGCTGTTTTTT,CASSDGTSTGELFF
.,TRBV4-3,.,TRBJ2-2,TGCGCCAGCAGCTCGATTAGCGGAGGGCGGGACACCGGGGAGCTGTTTTTT,CASSSISGGRDTGELFF
.,TRBV28,once,TRBJ1-2,TGTGCCAGCAGTTTGCGGTTAAACTATGGCTACACCTTC,CASSLRLNYGYTF
.,TRBV29-1,.,TRBJ2-7,TGCAGCGTTGGGGGGAGATTCTCCTACGAGCAGTACTTC,CSVGGRFSYEQYF
.,TRBV2,.,TRBJ2-2,TGTGCCAGCAAGGGAGAGGGGGTGAACACCGGGGAGCTGTTTTTT,CASKGEGVNTGELFF
.,TRBV28,few,TRBJ1-5,TGTGCCAGCAGTTTGGGTCAGCCCCAGCATTTT,CASSLGQPQHF
TRBD2,TRBV28,.,TRBJ2-5,TGTGCCAGCAGTTTAAGTCCGGGGGGGGCCCAGTACTTC,CASSLSPGGAQYF
.,TRBV5-4,.,TRBJ2-4,TGTGCCAGCAGCTTACCAGGGGAGAACATTCAGTACTTC,CASSLPGENIQYF
.,TRBV30,.,TRBJ2-7,TGTGCCTGGAGTAAGGGATGGGGCCTAGGCAGCGAGCAGTACTTC,CAWSKGWGLGSEQYF
.,TRBV7-9,few,TRBJ1-2,TGTGCCAGCAGCTTAGGCACCTATGGCTACACCTTC,CASSLGTYGYTF
.,TRBV20-1,.,TRBJ2-7,TGCAGTGCCCGCGGGAATTTCGAGCAGTACTTC,CSARGNFEQYF